Following are 7 T cell receptor beta chains from one sample sequenced in a study of tissue T cells after allogeneic stem cell transplantation. Sequencing used immunoSEQ multiplex PCR; TCRdb keeps in-frame clones, though not all of them. The data show under 50,000 clones, 80% to 95% seen once. The sample in question was blood, obtained before transplantation. Receptors originate from a woman aged 40-69 years who later had graft-versus-host disease after an allogeneic stem cell transplant.

The V call is TRBV18, the J call TRBJ2-3, with D unresolved. CDR1 and CDR2 (germline): KGHSH, LQKENI. The CDR3 totals 15 residues. Trimming took off 6 bases at V and 2 bases at J, with 15 bases between the two ends. The CDR3 coding sequence is TGTGCCAGCTCGCTAGACCCTTTCAACACAGATACGCAGTATTTT. It codes for CASSLDPFNTDTQYF.

The chain is built from TRBV15 and TRBJ2-2; a possible D gene is TRBD2 (5 bases). The V gene lost 0 bases and the J gene lost 5 bases, with 7 bases spanning the gap. Germline V CDR1 and CDR2: LNHNV, YYDKDF (reference sequence). The CDR3 is 14 amino acids. The CDR3 DNA reads TGTGCCACCAGCAGAGATCCGGGAACCGGGGAGCTGTTTTTT. Its protein is CATSRDPGTGELFF. Combining the CDR3 with reference TRBV15 and TRBJ2-2 gives the whole variable domain DAMVIQNPRYQVTQFGKPVTLSCSQTLNHNVMYWYQQKSSQAPKLLFHYYDKDFNNEADTPDNFQSRRPNTSFCFLDIRSPGLGDTAMYLCATSRDPGTGELFFGEGSRLTVL.

The chain carries TRBV3-1 (or the pseudogene TRBV3-2) and TRBJ2-1; 7 bases agree with TRBD2. V dropped 0 bases and J dropped 6; count of bases not matched to a gene: 8. Germline V gene data show CDR1 as LGHDT and CDR2 as YNNKEL (reference sequence). CDR3 length: 16 residues. The CDR3: CASSQDPGTSVNEQFF. CDR3 DNA: TGTGCCAGCAGCCAAGATCCTGGCACTAGCGTCAATGAGCAGTTCTTC.

J is TRBJ1-1 and V is TRBV11-2, with a possible D match to TRBD1 (5 bases). Germline CDR1 and CDR2: SGHAT and FQNNGV. The V end was cut by 0 bases, the J end by 0 bases, with 8 bases between. This CDR3 spans 15 amino acids. CDR3 protein: CASSLEGVLNTEAFF. The CDR3, as DNA: TGTGCCAGCAGCTTAGAAGGGGTCCTGAACACTGAAGCTTTCTTT.

This chain connects TRBV27 to TRBJ1-3; no reliable D call. Germline CDR1 MNHEY, CDR2 SMNVEV (reference sequence). V lost 6 bases and J 0 bases, leaving 9 bases between the germline ends. The CDR3 contains 14 residues. The CDR3 loop is CASRLTTSGNTIYF. DNA for the CDR3: TGTGCCAGCAGATTAACCACCTCTGGAAACACCATATATTTT.

J is TRBJ1-1 and V is TRBV9, with 8 nucleotides matching TRBD1. V dropped 5 bases and J dropped 7; count of bases not matched to a gene: 13. The CDR3 totals 15 residues. Per germline, CDR1 SGDLS and CDR2 YYNGEE. The chain's CDR3 is CASSAFSGTGSEAFF. The CDR3 nucleotides are TGTGCCAGCAGTGCTTTTAGCGGGACAGGTAGTGAAGCTTTCTTT.

V and J are TRBV10-3 and TRBJ2-1, with TRBD2 matching over 9 bases. Germline V gene data show CDR1 as ENHRY and CDR2 as SYGVKD. V was pared by 3 bases and J by 4 bases, with 7 bases of the junction left unmatched. The CDR3 totals 16 residues. CDR3 nucleotides: TGTGCCATCAGTGACCAAGCGGGAGGCTCGTACAATGAGCAGTTCTTC. Protein product: CAISDQAGGSYNEQFF.